The next 19 T cell receptor beta chains were all read from a single sample in a study of CD8 T cells in Susac syndrome. Random hexamers were used to reverse transcribe the RNA input (roughly 0.5 to 1 ug). TCRdb reanalysed the immunoSEQ multiplex PCR reads using MiXCR and keeps one entry per CDR3 protein. The data hold 150,000 to 200,000 distinct CDR3 sequences, with 95% observed a single time. The sample taken for sequencing was CD8+ T cells from PBMCs. The receptors were sampled from a human donor with Susac syndrome.

This clonotype was seen more than once but under ten times. J is TRBJ1-5 and V is TRBV7-6; perhaps TRBD1 as D (5 bases). Looked up from germline, CDR1 is SGHVS and CDR2 is FNYEAQ. The CDR3 is 14 amino acids. Trimming stripped 5 bases from V and 4 bases from J, with 12 bases between. CDR3 in amino acids: CASSRGTGNQPQHF. The DNA for the CDR3 is TGTGCCAGCAGCCGTGGGACCGGGAATCAGCCCCAGCATTTT.

The V gene is TRBV12-3 or TRBV12-4, the J gene TRBJ1-1; possible D gene TRBD1, 5 bases. The CDR3 is 13 amino acids. Trimming removed 7 bases at V and 0 bases at J, with 9 bases between. The CDR3, as DNA: TGTGCCAGCACCGGACACCTGAACACTGAAGCTTTCTTT. Its protein product is CASTGHLNTEAFF.

This sequence joins TRBV10-3 and TRBJ2-1; D uncertain. Between the trimmed V and J ends, which lost 10 bases and 7 bases, there was a span of 14 bases. The CDR3 is 12 residues long. Germline V gene lookup returns CDR1 ENHRY and CDR2 SYGVKD. For the CDR3, the DNA is TGTGCCACATCTGCCCTGGCGAATGAGCAGTTCTTC. It is translated as CATSALANEQFF.

This clonotype showed up just a few times. The chain uses TRBV27 and TRBJ2-1, with D unresolved. Trimming left V 3 bases short and J 0 bases short, with 3 bases between. CDR1 and CDR2 from the germline V gene are MNHEY and SMNVEV (reference sequence). The length of the CDR3 is 13 residues. CDR3 protein: CASSFNSYNEQFF. CDR3 bases: TGTGCCAGCAGTTTCAACTCCTACAATGAGCAGTTCTTC.

This rearrangement joins TRBV4-2 to TRBJ2-5; no definite D call. The germline V gene encodes CDR1 LGHNA and CDR2 YNFKEQ. Trimming removed 3 bases from V and 5 bases from J, with 13 bases in between. This CDR3 is built from 14 residues. CDR3 sequence (DNA): TGTGCCAGCAGCCAGGGCTCCGTGAGGGAGACCCAGTACTTC. It codes for CASSQGSVRETQYF.

V gene TRBV18 combines with J gene TRBJ1-1; no clear D. V was clipped by 4 bases and J by 4 bases, with 10 bases between them. The germline gives CDR1 KGHSH, CDR2 LQKENI. The CDR3 is made up of 13 amino acids. CDR3 bases: TGTGCCAGCTCACGGTCCCGGGTCACTGAAGCTTTCTTT. Protein sequence: CASSRSRVTEAFF.

This rearrangement joins TRBV7-9 to TRBJ2-5; 10 bases fit TRBD2. The CDR3 extends over 16 amino acids. Trimming removed 1 base from V and 1 base from J; junction bases left unmatched: 3. Germline CDR1 is SEHNR and CDR2 is FQNEAQ (reference sequence). The DNA for the CDR3 is TGTGCCAGCAGCTTAGGTAGCGGGGGGCTCCAAGAGACCCAGTACTTC. Translated: CASSLGSGGLQETQYF.

This chain links TRBV29-1 with TRBJ2-7; a possible D gene is TRBD2 (5 bases). Trimming pared 5 bases from V and 0 bases from J, leaving 11 bases between. The CDR3 length is 13 residues. CDR1 SQVTM and CDR2 ANQGSEA come from the germline V gene. CDR3 protein: CSVILESSYEQYF. DNA of the CDR3: TGCAGCGTTATACTAGAGAGCTCCTACGAGCAGTACTTC.

The J gene is TRBJ2-3, the V gene TRBV2, with D maybe TRBD2 (5 bases). The V gene lost 5 bases and the J gene lost 6 bases, with 15 bases spanning the gap. The CDR3 spans 14 residues. Germline CDR1 reads SNHLY; CDR2 reads FYNNEI. The CDR3 reads CASSMWASLDTQYF. DNA of the CDR3: TGTGCCAGCAGTATGTGGGCTAGCCTTGATACGCAGTATTTT.

V is TRBV24-1 and J is TRBJ2-1, with a tentative D call TRBD1 (5 bases). The germline V and J ends were trimmed by 2 bases and 0 bases, with 7 bases remaining between them. The CDR3 has 15 residues. CDR1 is KGHDR, CDR2 SFDVKD, per germline. The CDR3 DNA is TGTGCCACCAGTGATTCAGGGTCCTCCTACAATGAGCAGTTCTTC. Translation: CATSDSGSSYNEQFF.

The chain combines TRBV6-4 with TRBJ2-1, with D hard to call. The CDR3 spans 17 residues. Germline loops: CDR1 MRHNA, CDR2 SNTAGT. Trimming took off 0 bases at V and 2 bases at J, with 14 bases between the two ends. The CDR3 sequence: CASSDSFTTGAYNEQFF. The CDR3 nucleotides are TGTGCCAGCAGTGACTCATTCACGACGGGTGCCTACAATGAGCAGTTCTTC.

The chain combines TRBV9 with TRBJ2-6; D is unresolved. The CDR3 covers 17 residues. V lost 2 bases and J lost 0, with 12 bases in between. Germline V gene data show CDR1 as SGDLS and CDR2 as YYNGEE. The DNA of the CDR3 is TGTGCCAGCAGCGTCGATTCCGGGTCCTCTGGGGCCAACGTCCTGACTTTC. Translated: CASSVDSGSSGANVLTF.

This chain joins TRBV9 and TRBJ2-1; 8 positions match TRBD2. Germline-derived CDR1 and CDR2 are SGDLS and YYNGEE. This CDR3 is built from 16 residues. Trimming took 4 bases from V and 7 from J; bases not matched to a gene: 13. The chain's CDR3 is CASSSRPGGVYNEQFF. CDR3 DNA sequence: TGTGCCAGCAGCTCTCGTCCGGGAGGGGTGTATAATGAGCAGTTCTTC.

V gene TRBV12-3 or TRBV12-4 combines with J gene TRBJ2-7; 7 nucleotides line up with TRBD2. V was pared by 7 bases and J by 3 bases, with 9 bases of the junction left unmatched. The length of the CDR3 is 14 residues. In DNA, the CDR3 is TGTGCCAGCAATGGGGGGGGAGAGGGCTACGAGCAGTACTTC. Translation gives CASNGGGEGYEQYF.

The chain recombines TRBV7-3 with TRBJ2-2; no clear D gene. V was pared by 8 bases and J by 2 bases, with 12 bases between. The CDR3 has 14 amino acids. The germline gives CDR1 SGHTA, CDR2 FQGTGA. Here the CDR3 reads CASADGPNTGELFF. Written as DNA, the CDR3 is TGTGCCAGCGCGGACGGTCCAAACACCGGGGAGCTGTTTTTT. Full variable domain (rest looked up from reference TRBV7-3 and TRBJ2-2): GAGVSQTPSNKVTEKGKYVELRCDPISGHTALYWYRQSLGQGPEFLIYFQGTGAADDSGLPNDRFFAVRPEGSVSTLKIQRTERGDSAVYLCASADGPNTGELFFGEGSRLTVL.

This clonotype was observed once. The rearrangement uses TRBV9 and TRBJ2-3; D is undetermined. CDR3 length equals 16 residues. CDR1 is SGDLS and CDR2 is YYNGEE in the germline V gene. Trimming left V 4 bases short and J 7 bases short, with 22 bases between. DNA for the CDR3: TGTGCCAGCAGCTCGACTCGGCCCCCTGGGATGAATACGCAGTATTTT. Translated, it gives CASSSTRPPGMNTQYF. The whole variable domain, filled in from reference TRBV9 and TRBJ2-3, reads DSGVTQTPKHLITATGQRVTLRCSPRSGDLSVYWYQQSLDQGLQFLIQYYNGEERAKGNILERFSAQQFPDLHSELNLSSLELGDSALYFCASSSTRPPGMNTQYFGPGTRLTVL.

The rearrangement uses TRBV3-1 and TRBJ2-7; 7 bases fit TRBD2. Looked up from germline, CDR1 is LGHDT and CDR2 is YNNKEL (reference sequence). There are 13 residues in the CDR3. V was pared by 5 bases and J by 4 bases, with 5 bases of the junction left unmatched. The CDR3 sequence: CASSYGTNYEQYF. The CDR3 nucleotides read TGTGCCAGCAGCTACGGGACTAATTACGAGCAGTACTTC.

The chain has TRBV11-2 and TRBJ2-1, with no clear D. The CDR3 is 14 amino acids. V was clipped by 0 bases and J by 3 bases, with 6 bases between them. CDR1 and CDR2 (germline): SGHAT, FQNNGV. CDR3 bases: TGTGCCAGCAGCTTAGACATAAACTACAATGAGCAGTTCTTC. Its protein product is CASSLDINYNEQFF.

The rearrangement joins TRBV6-2 or TRBV6-3 to TRBJ2-2; D is uncertain. CDR3 length: 11 residues. The V end lost 4 bases, the J end lost 6 bases, and 3 bases lay between the germline ends. Germline CDR1 reads MNHEY; CDR2 reads SVGEGT. CDR3 sequence reads: CASSFAGELFF. DNA for the CDR3: TGTGCCAGCAGTTTTGCCGGGGAGCTGTTTTTT.